Here is one T cell receptor beta chain with its context. The entry originates in a study of radiation and T cells in renal cell carcinoma. The time point is: blood 4 weeks post-SBRT, at nephrectomy. The treatment: 15 Gy SBRT to primary tumor, nephrectomy 4 weeks later. This renal cell carcinoma was of the clear cell type. TCRdb keeps only in-frame clones here, not all; method: immunoSEQ multiplex PCR. The sample contains approximately 85,000 clones, roughly nine tenths of which appear only once. Germline CDR1 and CDR2: MDHEN and SYDVKM. This CDR3 contains 11 residues. V was trimmed by 3 bases and J by 6 bases, leaving 3 bases between them.

The V call is TRBV28, the J call TRBJ1-5; D call uncertain. Specimen: blood, collected from a patient whose treatment included radiotherapy and nephrectomy. The receptor was derived from a woman in her 70s with renal cell carcinoma. The CDR3 DNA follows: TGTGCCAGCAGTTTCGGTCAGCCCCAGCATTTT. Its protein product is CASSFGQPQHF.